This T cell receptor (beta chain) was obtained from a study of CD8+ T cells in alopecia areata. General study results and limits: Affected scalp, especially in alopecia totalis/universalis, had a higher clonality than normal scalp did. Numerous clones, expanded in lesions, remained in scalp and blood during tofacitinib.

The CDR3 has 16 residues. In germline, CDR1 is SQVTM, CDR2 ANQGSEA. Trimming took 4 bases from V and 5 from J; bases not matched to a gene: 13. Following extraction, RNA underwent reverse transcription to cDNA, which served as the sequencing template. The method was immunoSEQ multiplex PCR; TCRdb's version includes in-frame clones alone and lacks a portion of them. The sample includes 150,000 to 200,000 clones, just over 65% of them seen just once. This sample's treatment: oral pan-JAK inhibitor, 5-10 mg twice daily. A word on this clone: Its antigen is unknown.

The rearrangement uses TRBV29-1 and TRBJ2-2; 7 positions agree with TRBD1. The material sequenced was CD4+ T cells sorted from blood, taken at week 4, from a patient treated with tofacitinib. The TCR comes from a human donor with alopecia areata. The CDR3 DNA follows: TGCAGCGTTGCGGTGAGATGGGACAGCTGGACCGGGGAGCTGTTTTTT. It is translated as CSVAVRWDSWTGELFF.